These 2 T cell receptor beta chains came from one sample sequenced in a study of blood T cell repertoires in COVID-19. Using immunoSEQ multiplex PCR, the repertoire was profiled, and TCRdb retains in-frame clones only, with some absent. There are around 300,000 clones in the sample; approximately 90% occur only once, and less than 2.5% lies in the top ten. The sample taken for sequencing was PBMCs or T cells enriched from blood (not recorded which). All receptors derive from a woman younger than 35 who had recovered from COVID-19.

V and J are TRBV7-6 and TRBJ2-2; 9 bases line up with TRBD2. J was trimmed by 5 bases and V by 1 base; bases with no gene match: 5. The CDR3 has 16 residues. The V gene's germline CDR1 is SGHVS and CDR2 FNYEAQ. The CDR3: CASSLGLAGPTGELFF. Here the CDR3 DNA reads TGTGCCAGCAGCTTAGGTCTAGCGGGGCCAACCGGGGAGCTGTTTTTT.

V usage is TRBV4-2 and J usage is TRBJ2-5; the D gene is possibly TRBD2 (6 bases). Germline CDR1 is LGHNA and CDR2 is YNFKEQ. The ends were cut back, 0 bases at V and 1 base at J, with 12 bases in the middle. This CDR3 is built from 16 residues. CDR3: CASSQEGGAIQETQYF. The CDR3 DNA reads TGTGCCAGCAGCCAAGAAGGAGGGGCGATCCAAGAGACCCAGTACTTC.